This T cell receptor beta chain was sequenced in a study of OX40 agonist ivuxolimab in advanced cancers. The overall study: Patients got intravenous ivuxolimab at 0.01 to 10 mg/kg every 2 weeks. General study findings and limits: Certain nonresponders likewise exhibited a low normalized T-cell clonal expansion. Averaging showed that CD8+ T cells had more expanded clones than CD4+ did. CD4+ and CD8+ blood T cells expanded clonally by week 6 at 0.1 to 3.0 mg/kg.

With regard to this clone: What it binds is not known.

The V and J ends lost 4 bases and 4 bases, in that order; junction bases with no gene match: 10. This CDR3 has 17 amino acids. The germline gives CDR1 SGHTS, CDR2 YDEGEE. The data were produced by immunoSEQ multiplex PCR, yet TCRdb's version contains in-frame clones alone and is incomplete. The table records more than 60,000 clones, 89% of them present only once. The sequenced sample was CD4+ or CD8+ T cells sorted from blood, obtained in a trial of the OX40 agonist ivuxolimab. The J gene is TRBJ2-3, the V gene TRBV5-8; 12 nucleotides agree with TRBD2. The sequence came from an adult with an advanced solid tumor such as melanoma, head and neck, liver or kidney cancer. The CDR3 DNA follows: TGTGCCAGCAGCCCCCTGACTAGCGGGGGAGGCCCAGATACGCAGTATTTT. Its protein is CASSPLTSGGGPDTQYF.